This entry is about one TCR beta chain. The data were obtained in a study of T cell changes during pregnancy in multiple sclerosis. Germline CDR1 SEHNR, CDR2 FQNEAQ (reference sequence). The CDR3 length is 14 residues. Trimming took 3 bases from V and 1 from J, leaving 9 bases between them. The method was immunoSEQ multiplex PCR; TCRdb's version includes in-frame clones alone and lacks a portion of them. Counted here are approximately 60,000 clones, over 80% occurring once; the ten biggest clones make up 2.3%. The input for sequencing was peripheral blood, taken in the first trimester of pregnancy. The receptor was derived from a female donor with multiple sclerosis, enrolled in a pregnancy study. The chain joins TRBV7-9 to TRBJ2-5; a possible D gene is TRBD2 (5 bases). The CDR3 DNA follows: TGTGCCAGCAGCTTTGAGGGCCTCCAAGAGACCCAGTACTTC. Residues: CASSFEGLQETQYF. The variable domain in full, with the rest retrieved from reference TRBV7-9 and TRBJ2-5, is DTGVSQNPRHKITKRGQNVTFRCDPISEHNRLYWYRQTLGQGPEFLTYFQNEAQLEKSRLLSDRFSAERPKGSFSTLEIQRTEQGDSAMYLCASSFEGLQETQYFGPGTRLLVL.